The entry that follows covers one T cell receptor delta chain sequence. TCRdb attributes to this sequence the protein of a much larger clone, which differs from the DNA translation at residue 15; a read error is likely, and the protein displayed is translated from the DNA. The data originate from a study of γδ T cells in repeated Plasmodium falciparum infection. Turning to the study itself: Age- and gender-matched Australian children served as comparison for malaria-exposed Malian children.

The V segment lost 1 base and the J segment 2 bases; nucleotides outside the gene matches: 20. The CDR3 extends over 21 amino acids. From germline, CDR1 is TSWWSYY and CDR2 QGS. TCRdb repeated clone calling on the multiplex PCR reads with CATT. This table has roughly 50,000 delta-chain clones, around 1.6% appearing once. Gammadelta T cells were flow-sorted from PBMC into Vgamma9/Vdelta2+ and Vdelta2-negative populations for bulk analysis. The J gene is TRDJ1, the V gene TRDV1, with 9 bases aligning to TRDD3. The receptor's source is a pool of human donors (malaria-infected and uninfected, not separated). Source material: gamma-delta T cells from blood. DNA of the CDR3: TGTGCTCTTGGGGAACGGCCCTTTTTCCCACTTTTACTGGGGGAAACCGATAAACTCATCTTT. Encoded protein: CALGERPFFPLLLGETDKLIF.